This is a list of T cell receptor beta chains from one sample in a study of CD8+ T cells in alopecia areata. Measured with immunoSEQ multiplex PCR; TCRdb has only the in-frame clones, and not every one. In the table there are 250,000 to 300,000 clones, roughly 60% of which are singletons. Sequences were derived from CD4+ T cells sorted from blood, sampled at week 24, from a patient treated with tofacitinib. The receptors were gathered from a human donor with alopecia areata. The CDR3 runs from the conserved cysteine through the conserved F or W. The D gene is left open where the match is weak. Part of the rows lack a size; the others show once, few, many or a class for expanded clones.

TRBD2	.	TRBV19	TRBJ2-3	CASSTGGLAGSQDTQYF	TGTGCCAGTAGCACAGGAGGACTAGCGGGGAGTCAAGATACGCAGTATTTT
TRBD1	.	TRBV29-1	TRBJ2-1	CSVDRAYNEQFF	TGCAGCGTGGACAGGGCTTACAATGAGCAGTTCTTC
TRBD1	.	TRBV29-1	TRBJ2-1	CSADRGGNEQFF	TGCAGCGCCGACAGGGGCGGCAATGAGCAGTTCTTC
.	.	TRBV5-1	TRBJ1-3	CASSPGVFMVDTIYF	TGCGCCAGCAGCCCAGGGGTTTTCATGGTAGACACCATATATTTT
.	.	TRBV29-1	TRBJ1-1	CSESEGLAQDTEAFF	TGCAGCGAATCGGAGGGCCTGGCACAGGACACTGAAGCTTTCTTT
.	.	TRBV6-5	TRBJ1-2	CASGKTGYGYTF	TGTGCCAGCGGAAAGACAGGCTATGGCTACACCTTC
TRBD2	few	TRBV5-6	TRBJ2-5	CASSLEVGGARETQYF	TGTGCCAGCAGCTTGGAGGTCGGGGGGGCCCGGGAGACCCAGTACTTC
.	few	TRBV29-1	TRBJ2-1	CSVERGAASNEQFF	TGCAGCGTTGAAAGAGGGGCTGCATCCAATGAGCAGTTCTTC
.	.	TRBV4-1	TRBJ1-5	CASRPTQGHNQPQHF	TGCGCCAGCAGACCAACACAGGGTCATAATCAGCCCCAGCATTTT
.	.	TRBV9	TRBJ1-1	CASSPVWGSTEAFF	TGTGCCAGCAGCCCCGTCTGGGGGAGCACTGAAGCTTTCTTT
.	many	TRBV2	TRBJ2-5	CASSEAQLTLGGETQYF	TGTGCCAGCAGTGAAGCGCAATTGACCCTAGGTGGAGAGACCCAGTACTTC
.	few	TRBV7-9	TRBJ1-5	CASSLQGRQPQHF	TGTGCCAGCAGCCTGCAGGGCAGACAGCCCCAGCATTTT
.	.	TRBV9	TRBJ2-1	CASSVAGGRGEQFF	TGTGCCAGCAGCGTAGCAGGCGGTCGGGGTGAGCAGTTCTTC
.	.	TRBV6-6	TRBJ1-3	CAHSLNSGNTIYF	TGTGCCCACTCACTAAACTCTGGAAACACCATATATTTT
TRBD1	.	TRBV14	TRBJ2-7	CASSLGQGFIEQYF	TGTGCCAGCAGCCTGGGACAGGGGTTTATCGAGCAGTACTTC
TRBD2	few	TRBV7-2	TRBJ2-1	CASSLMPSGRYNEQFF	TGTGCCAGCAGCTTAATGCCTAGCGGGAGATACAATGAGCAGTTCTTC
.	.	TRBV11-2	TRBJ2-3	CASSRRTDTQYF	TGTGCCAGCAGCCGACGCACAGATACGCAGTATTTT
TRBD2	few	TRBV7-3	TRBJ2-1	CASSLSPPQRGGGEQFF	TGTGCCAGCAGCTTAAGCCCTCCTCAGCGGGGGGGCGGAGAGCAGTTCTTC
.	few	TRBV7-2	TRBJ2-6	CASSLAPSGANVLTF	TGTGCCAGCAGCTTAGCTCCCTCTGGGGCCAACGTCCTGACTTTC
.	.	TRBV12-5	TRBJ1-5	CASSKSRGPMQPQHF	TGTGCTAGCTCCAAAAGTCGGGGACCAATGCAACCCCAGCATTTT
TRBD1	few	TRBV9	TRBJ2-1	CASSVGGRGRVNEQFF	TGTGCCAGCAGCGTAGGGGGCAGGGGGCGCGTCAATGAGCAGTTCTTC
.	.	TRBV27	TRBJ2-7	CASSKLASHEQYF	TGTGCCAGCAGCAAACTAGCTTCTCATGAGCAGTACTTC
TRBD1	.	TRBV4-3	TRBJ2-7	CASSQEPDRVTYEQYF	TGCGCCAGCAGCCAAGAACCGGACAGGGTAACCTACGAGCAGTACTTC
.	many	TRBV6-5	TRBJ1-4	CASSYRGGNEKLFF	TGTGCCAGCAGTTATCGCGGGGGCAATGAAAAACTGTTTTTT
.	once	TRBV29-1	TRBJ2-6	CSVDLGGANVLTF	TGCAGCGTTGACTTGGGTGGGGCCAACGTCCTGACTTTC
TRBD1	.	TRBV25-1	TRBJ2-7	CASSESGQGTHEQYF	TGTGCCAGCAGTGAATCAGGACAGGGGACCCACGAGCAGTACTTC
.	.	TRBV29-1	TRBJ2-2	CSVAGATGELFF	TGCAGCGTTGCCGGGGCCACCGGGGAGCTGTTTTTT
.	.	TRBV30	TRBJ1-1	CAWNEGLNTEAFF	TGTGCCTGGAACGAGGGACTGAACACTGAAGCTTTCTTT
.	.	TRBV2	TRBJ2-7	CASSVLASSDF	TGTGCCAGCAGCGTTCTAGCGAGTTCGGACTTC
.	few	TRBV27	TRBJ1-1	CASSLMGVNTEAFF	TGTGCCAGCAGTTTAATGGGTGTGAACACTGAAGCTTTCTTT
TRBD1	.	TRBV6-1	TRBJ2-7	CASGQGLSYEQYF	TGTGCCAGCGGACAGGGGCTCTCCTACGAGCAGTACTTC
.	.	TRBV30	TRBJ1-2	CAWRALGSGGYTF	TGTGCCTGGAGGGCGTTAGGGTCTGGCGGCTACACCTTC
.	.	TRBV5-4	TRBJ1-6	CASSPGSAGTYNSPLHF	TGTGCCAGCAGCCCTGGTTCGGCCGGGACCTATAATTCACCCCTCCACTTT
TRBD1	few	TRBV9	TRBJ2-4	CASSVADASGGGGIQYF	TGTGCCAGCAGCGTAGCTGATGCCTCAGGGGGCGGAGGCATTCAGTACTTC
TRBD1	few	TRBV4-1	TRBJ2-7	CASSPSADRYEQYF	TGCGCCAGCAGCCCCAGTGCGGACAGGTACGAGCAGTACTTC
TRBD1	.	TRBV29-1	TRBJ1-4	CSVQGNDEKLFF	TGCAGCGTACAGGGGAATGATGAAAAACTGTTTTTT
.	.	TRBV5-6	TRBJ1-1	CASSLRRVAEAFF	TGTGCCAGCAGCTTGCGGAGGGTAGCTGAAGCTTTCTTT